This entry lists 20 T cell receptor beta chains sequenced from one sample in a study of T cell changes during pregnancy in multiple sclerosis. Clones were read by immunoSEQ multiplex PCR, and TCRdb kept only the in-frame ones, dropping some. The table records approximately 21,000 clones, around four fifths of them present only once. Sequenced here: CD8+ T cells from peripheral blood mononuclear cells, sampled in the first trimester of pregnancy. These TCRs come from a female donor in good health, enrolled as a control in a pregnancy study.

This chain connects TRBV27 to TRBJ1-2; TRBD1 matches at 7 bases. J was trimmed by 8 bases and V by 5 bases; bases with no gene match: 5. Germline V gene lookup returns CDR1 MNHEY and CDR2 SMNVEV (reference sequence). This CDR3 has 12 amino acids. CDR3 protein: CASSPRTGGYTF. DNA of the CDR3: TGTGCCAGCAGTCCCCGGACAGGCGGCTACACCTTC.

The V and J genes are TRBV28 and TRBJ2-1; 7 bases fit TRBD1. CDR1 is MDHEN and CDR2 is SYDVKM in the germline V gene. V dropped 5 bases and J dropped 3; count of bases not matched to a gene: 4. The CDR3 loop spans 14 amino acids. The CDR3 loop is CASSPRDSYNEQFF. The CDR3 bases are TGTGCCAGCAGTCCCCGGGACAGCTACAATGAGCAGTTCTTC.

The rearrangement links TRBV27 to TRBJ1-2; 8 bases agree with TRBD1. J was trimmed by 4 bases and V by 4 bases; bases with no gene match: 2. Germline-derived CDR1 and CDR2 are MNHEY and SMNVEV (reference sequence). This CDR3 comprises 13 residues. The CDR3 loop is CASSSGQGYGYTF. The CDR3 nucleotides are TGTGCCAGCAGTTCTGGACAGGGCTATGGCTACACCTTC.

The rearrangement uses TRBV7-9 and TRBJ2-7; D remains ambiguous. The V gene lost 4 bases and the J gene lost 6 bases, with 10 bases spanning the gap. Germline V gene sequence: CDR1 SEHNR, CDR2 FQNEAQ (reference sequence). The CDR3 covers 12 residues. As DNA, the CDR3 is TGTGCCAGCAGCTACCAGACTCTCGAGCAGTACTTC. Translated, it gives CASSYQTLEQYF.

V is TRBV12-5 and J is TRBJ2-1; TRBD2 matches at 8 bases. CDR3 length: 14 amino acids. Trimming took 7 bases from V and 6 from J; bases not matched to a gene: 8. Germline V gene lookup returns CDR1 LGHNT and CDR2 FRNRAP. This chain's CDR3 is CASVIGGAFNEQFF. The CDR3 DNA follows: TGTGCTAGTGTTATCGGGGGGGCATTCAATGAGCAGTTCTTC.

The CDR3 sequence: CASSEAYEQYF. The CDR3, as DNA: TGCGCCAGCAGCGAGGCCTACGAGCAGTACTTC. The chain recombines TRBV5-1 with TRBJ2-7; D gene unclear. CDR3 length equals 11 residues. The V gene's germline CDR1 is SGHRS and CDR2 YFSETQ. Trimming removed 4 bases at V and 2 bases at J, with 4 bases between.

This rearrangement joins TRBV6-4 to TRBJ2-1, with TRBD2 matching over 12 bases. CDR3 length: 14 amino acids. The V gene's germline CDR1 is MRHNA and CDR2 SNTAGT. V lost 3 bases to trimming and J lost 8 bases; unmatched junction nucleotides: 2. CDR3 bases: TGTGCCAGCAGTGAACTAGCGGGGGGCGATGAGCAGTTCTTC. This sequence encodes CASSELAGGDEQFF.

The rearrangement links TRBV7-9 to TRBJ2-2, with a weak D call TRBD1 (5 bases). The length of the CDR3 is 14 residues. Trimming cost V 2 bases and J 5 bases, with 9 bases left between them. The V gene's germline CDR1 is SEHNR and CDR2 FQNEAQ (reference sequence). The CDR3 loop reads CASSLPTETGELFF. CDR3 sequence (DNA): TGTGCCAGCAGCTTACCGACAGAAACCGGGGAGCTGTTTTTT.

This chain joins TRBV9 and TRBJ2-1; TRBD2 is a possible D gene (6 bases). V was clipped by 0 bases and J by 2 bases, with 9 bases between them. The CDR3 totals 15 residues. Germline values: CDR1 SGDLS, CDR2 YYNGEE. CDR3 nucleotides: TGTGCCAGCAGCGTAGACGGGAGACCCTACAATGAGCAGTTCTTC. Its protein is CASSVDGRPYNEQFF.

The chain is built from TRBV6-1 and TRBJ2-7; TRBD1 aligns across 8 bases. The CDR3 covers 15 residues. The trim removed 5 bases at V and 0 bases at J, leaving 6 bases unmatched. Germline V gene data show CDR1 as MNHNS and CDR2 as SASEGT. CDR3 sequence reads: CASSSYGTGSYEQYF. CDR3 in DNA: TGTGCCAGCAGTTCTTACGGGACAGGCTCCTACGAGCAGTACTTC.

This clone was counted a few times. The chain carries TRBV10-3 and TRBJ2-1, with TRBD1 identical over 8 bases. There are 14 residues in the CDR3. In germline, CDR1 is ENHRY, CDR2 SYGVKD. The V gene end was trimmed by 2 bases and the J gene end by 8 bases; junction bases not matched to a gene: 5. In nucleotides, the CDR3 is TGTGCCATCAGTGAGCCGACAGGGGTGGATGAGCAGTTCTTC. Encoded protein: CAISEPTGVDEQFF.

The gene calls are TRBV6-1 and TRBJ1-3; TRBD1 might be the D (6 bases). The germline V gene has CDR1 MNHNS and CDR2 SASEGT. Trimming stripped 1 base from V and 4 bases from J, with 11 bases between. CDR3 size: 15 residues. The CDR3 DNA is TGTGCCAGCAGTGAAGGGCCGGGGGGCGGAAACACCATATATTTT. Protein product: CASSEGPGGGNTIYF.

The chain is built from TRBV9 and TRBJ2-2, with 9 bases that match TRBD1. The CDR3 consists of 16 residues. V shed 4 bases and J 4 bases; nucleotides not matched to a gene: 8. Germline CDR1 is SGDLS and CDR2 is YYNGEE. CDR3 coding DNA: TGTGCCAGCAGCACGGCCGGGACAGGGATCACCGGGGAGCTGTTTTTT. Its protein is CASSTAGTGITGELFF.

The chain combines TRBV6-1 with TRBJ1-4; TRBD1 is a possible D gene (5 bases). The germline V gene encodes CDR1 MNHNS and CDR2 SASEGT. This CDR3 comprises 13 residues. The ends were cut back, 3 bases at V and 6 bases at J, with 8 bases in the middle. CDR3 sequence reads: CASSEGLDEKLFF. CDR3 bases: TGTGCCAGCAGTGAGGGGCTGGATGAAAAACTGTTTTTT.

A remark on this clone: A much larger clone is a single base away; this may be a read error. The sample holds other DNA sequences that translate to the same CDR3. The rearrangement links TRBV6-1 to TRBJ2-3, with 9 nucleotides matching TRBD2. Germline V gene data show CDR1 as MNHNS and CDR2 as SASEGT. After removal of 1 base from V and 1 base from J, the junction contained 0 bases not matched to a gene. CDR3 length equals 15 residues. CDR3 residues: CASSEVAGGTDTQYF. In DNA, the CDR3 is TGTGCCAGCAGTGAAGTAGCGGGGGGCACAGATACGCAGTATTTT.

V usage is TRBV19 and J usage is TRBJ1-5; possible D gene TRBD1, 5 bases. Germline loops: CDR1 LNHDA, CDR2 SQIVND (reference sequence). Between the trimmed V and J ends, which lost 3 bases and 4 bases, there was a span of 13 bases. This CDR3 comprises 15 residues. CDR3: CASSIGQGVNQPQHF. CDR3 nucleotides: TGTGCCAGTAGTATCGGCCAGGGTGTTAATCAGCCCCAGCATTTT.

This clone has more than one count but fewer than ten. V gene TRBV27 combines with J gene TRBJ2-7; 10 bases fit TRBD1. This CDR3 comprises 14 residues. Looked up from germline, CDR1 is MNHEY and CDR2 is SMNVEV (reference sequence). With V trimmed by 7 bases and J by 7 bases, 10 bases remained unmatched. In nucleotides, the CDR3 is TGTGCCAGCATTGGACGACAGGGGGCACAAGAGCAGTACTTC. Its protein product is CASIGRQGAQEQYF.

The genes are TRBV19 and TRBJ2-6, with D unresolved. V was shortened by 6 bases and J by 3 bases, with 6 bases between the two germline ends. This CDR3 has 13 amino acids. CDR1 and CDR2 from the germline V gene are LNHDA and SQIVND (reference sequence). Written as DNA, the CDR3 is TGTGCCAGTAGGACATTTGGGGCCAACGTCCTGACTTTC. The encoded protein is CASRTFGANVLTF.

The chain has TRBV27 and TRBJ2-7, with TRBD1 identical over 7 bases. CDR1 and CDR2 from the germline V gene are MNHEY and SMNVEV (reference sequence). CDR3 length equals 14 residues. V was pared by 3 bases and J by 2 bases, with 4 bases of the junction left unmatched. CDR3 DNA sequence: TGTGCCAGCAGTTTGGGTCAGGGGGCCTACGAGCAGTACTTC. Protein product: CASSLGQGAYEQYF.

The CDR3 sequence is CASSTPASREGYGYTF. The CDR3 bases are TGTGCCAGCAGCACCCCTGCCTCGCGGGAAGGATATGGCTACACCTTC. The chain uses TRBV9 and TRBJ1-2; D unclear. This CDR3 has 16 amino acids. Germline V gene data show CDR1 as SGDLS and CDR2 as YYNGEE. Trimming pared 4 bases from V and 5 bases from J, leaving 21 bases between.